The text below deals with one T cell receptor (beta chain). Its antigen is unidentified. This entry comes from a study of OX40 agonist ivuxolimab in advanced cancers. Regarding the study as a whole: Clonal expansion was seen in CD4+ and CD8+ blood T cells by week 6 at 0.1 to 3.0 mg/kg.

V lost 6 bases, J lost 0 bases, and 12 bases lay in between. CDR1 LNHDA and CDR2 SQIVND come from the germline V gene (reference sequence). The CDR3 extends over 15 amino acids. Produced via immunoSEQ multiplex PCR; TCRdb's table is partial and in-frame only. This sample has about 68,000 clones, with around nine tenths found just once. The specimen was CD4+ or CD8+ T cells sorted from blood, collected in a trial of the OX40 agonist ivuxolimab. The source of this sequence is an adult with an advanced solid tumor such as melanoma, head and neck, liver or kidney cancer. The chain uses TRBV19 and TRBJ2-1; D is possibly TRBD1 (6 bases). CDR3 sequence: CASSRGPSSYNEQFF. For the CDR3, the DNA is TGTGCCAGTAGCAGGGGCCCTAGCTCCTACAATGAGCAGTTCTTC.